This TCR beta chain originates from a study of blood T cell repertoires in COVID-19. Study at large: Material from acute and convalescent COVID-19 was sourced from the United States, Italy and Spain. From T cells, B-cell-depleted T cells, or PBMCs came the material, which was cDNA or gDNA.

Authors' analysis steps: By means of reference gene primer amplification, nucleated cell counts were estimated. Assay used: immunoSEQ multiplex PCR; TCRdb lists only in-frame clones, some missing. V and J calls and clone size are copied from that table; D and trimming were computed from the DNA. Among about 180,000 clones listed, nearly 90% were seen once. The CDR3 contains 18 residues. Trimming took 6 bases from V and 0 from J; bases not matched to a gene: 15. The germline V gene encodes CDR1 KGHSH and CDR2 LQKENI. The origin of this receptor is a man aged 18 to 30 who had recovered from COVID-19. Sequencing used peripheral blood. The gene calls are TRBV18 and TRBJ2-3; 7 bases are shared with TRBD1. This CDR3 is CASSPYETLDRSTDTQYF. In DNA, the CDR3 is TGTGCCAGCTCCCCCTACGAAACGCTGGACAGGAGCACAGATACGCAGTATTTT. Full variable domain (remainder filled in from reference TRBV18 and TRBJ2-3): NAGVMQNPRHLVRRRGQEARLRCSPMKGHSHVYWYRQLPEEGLKFMVYLQKENIIDESGMPKERFSAEFPKEGPSILRIQQVVRGDSAAYFCASSPYETLDRSTDTQYFGPGTRLTVL.